This is a list of T cell receptor beta chains from one sample in a study of STAT5B mutations in CD4+ large granular lymphocyte leukemia. TCRdb's table, derived via immunoSEQ multiplex PCR, lists solely in-frame clones and lacks some. The sample comprises under 40,000 clones, around 70% of which are singletons, and approximately 0.43% rests with the top ten. Sequenced sample: CD4+ T cells from blood buffy coats. These receptors were taken from a human donor in good health. The CDR3 runs from the conserved cysteine through the conserved F or W. Each record gives: J gene, clone size, D gene, V gene, CDR3 length, CDR3 DNA, CDR3 protein. The D gene is left open where the match is weak. Not all rows give a size; the values are once, few, many and, for expanded clones, a class.

TRBJ1-3	-	-	TRBV7-9	13	TGTGCCAGCAGCTTACGTACGGAAAACACCATATATTTT	CASSLRTENTIYF
TRBJ1-1	-	TRBD1	TRBV15	17	TGTGCCACCAGCAGAGAGTCGGGGACAGGCATGAACACTGAAGCTTTCTTT	CATSRESGTGMNTEAFF
TRBJ1-1	once	-	TRBV10-3	17	TGTGCCATCAGTGAATTACCTATCGGGACGGTGAACACTGAAGCTTTCTTT	CAISELPIGTVNTEAFF
TRBJ2-2	-	-	TRBV9	14	TGTGCCAGCAGCGCAGGACAAAACACCGGGGAGCTGTTTTTT	CASSAGQNTGELFF
TRBJ2-7	few	TRBD1	TRBV6-5	15	TGTGCCAGCAGCCTAACCGGGACAGGGGGCTATGAGCAGTACTTC	CASSLTGTGGYEQYF
TRBJ1-1	-	-	TRBV5-6	15	TGTGCCAGCAGCTTTTACACGGACTTTAACACTGAAGCTTTCTTT	CASSFYTDFNTEAFF
TRBJ2-3	-	TRBD1	TRBV9	18	TGTGCCAGCAGCGTCGGACAGGGCAACAACCAATACACAGATACGCAGTATTTT	CASSVGQGNNQYTDTQYF
TRBJ2-3	-	-	TRBV27	14	TGTGCCAGCGGTCTCTTGACTAGCACAGATACGCAGTATTTT	CASGLLTSTDTQYF
TRBJ1-4	-	-	TRBV5-4	13	TGTGCCAGCAGCTTTGGGGGTAATGAAAAACTGTTTTTT	CASSFGGNEKLFF
TRBJ2-1	-	-	TRBV15	16	TGTGCCACCAGCCGCCTCCCATGGGGGACCTACAATGAGCAGTTCTTC	CATSRLPWGTYNEQFF
TRBJ2-5	-	-	TRBV18	14	TGTGCCAGCTCACCACAGGGGGGGCTGGAGACCCAGTACTTC	CASSPQGGLETQYF
TRBJ2-2	-	TRBD1	TRBV5-5	18	TGTGCCAGCAGCGCGACCTTCCGGGACAGGGTTCGGGACGGGGAGCTGTTTTTT	CASSATFRDRVRDGELFF
TRBJ2-7	few	-	TRBV11-2	12	TGTGCCAGCACCCTTCACCCCTACGAGCAGTACTTC	CASTLHPYEQYF
TRBJ1-5	-	-	TRBV5-5	17	TGTGCCAGCAGTCCTGAGGACCCGTCGGCCGTCAATCAGCCCCAGCATTTT	CASSPEDPSAVNQPQHF
TRBJ2-2	-	-	TRBV5-4	16	TGTGCCAGCAGTCTTGAAAATGGGCAGAACACCGGGGAGCTGTTTTTT	CASSLENGQNTGELFF
TRBJ1-5	-	TRBD1	TRBV11-2	12	TGTGCCAGCAGCCAGGGGGACCAGCCCCAGCATTTT	CASSQGDQPQHF
TRBJ1-2	-	-	TRBV6-5	14	TGTGCCAGCAGTTACCAGGACAGCAACTATGGCTACACCTTC	CASSYQDSNYGYTF
TRBJ1-5	-	TRBD1	TRBV5-6	15	TGTGCCAGCAGCTATGGACAGGGAGGAAATCAGCCCCAGCATTTT	CASSYGQGGNQPQHF
TRBJ2-7	few	-	TRBV11-2	11	TGTGCCAGCAGCTCCTGGACAGAGCAGTACTTC	CASSSWTEQYF
TRBJ1-2	-	TRBD1	TRBV6-1	14	TGTGCCAGCAGTTTACGGACAGGGCCCTATGGCTACACCTTC	CASSLRTGPYGYTF
TRBJ2-7	-	-	TRBV7-2	14	TGTGCCAGCAGCCGCGGGGACACTAGATACGAGCAGTACTTC	CASSRGDTRYEQYF
TRBJ2-1	few	-	TRBV28	15	TGTGCCAGTGTTCGTGACCAAATTCCCTACAATGAGCAGTTCTTC	CASVRDQIPYNEQFF
TRBJ2-7	-	-	TRBV7-9	12	TGTGCCAGCAGCTCCGGGCCGGGACAACTCTTCTTC	CASSSGPGQLFF
TRBJ2-5	-	TRBD2	TRBV6-1	17	TGTGCCAGCAGTGAAAAAGCGGGGGGGCGATCCACAGAGACCCAGTACTTC	CASSEKAGGRSTETQYF
TRBJ2-7	-	TRBD1	TRBV27	14	TGTGCCAGCAGTTCATGGGGACAGAACTACGAGCAGTACTTC	CASSSWGQNYEQYF
TRBJ1-1	-	-	TRBV7-2	11	TGTGCCAGCAGCGTGGACACTGAAGCTTTCTTT	CASSVDTEAFF
TRBJ2-1	-	-	TRBV27	12	TGTGCCAGCAGTTCGTGGGATCGTGAGCAGTTCTTC	CASSSWDREQFF
TRBJ2-5	-	TRBD2	TRBV18	15	TGTGCCAGCTCACCACCGGGGACTAGGGGGGAGACCCAGTACTTC	CASSPPGTRGETQYF
TRBJ1-2	-	-	TRBV9	13	TGTGCCAGCAGCGCCCATTTGGAAGATGGCTACACCTTC	CASSAHLEDGYTF
TRBJ2-7	few	-	TRBV6-1	14	TGTGCCAGCAGTGAGTTCAGCCAGGCCTACGAGCAGTACTTC	CASSEFSQAYEQYF
TRBJ1-4	few	-	TRBV18	13	TGTGCCAGTCTGGAGGGGTCTAATGAAAAACTGTTTTTT	CASLEGSNEKLFF
TRBJ1-1	-	-	TRBV18	16	TGTGCCAGCTCACCACTGGAAGGGTCGGGGAACACTGAAGCTTTCTTT	CASSPLEGSGNTEAFF
TRBJ2-7	-	TRBD1	TRBV7-7	12	TGTGCTAGCAGCCCCCGGACAGGGGAGCAGTACTTC	CASSPRTGEQYF
TRBJ1-1	-	-	TRBV9	17	TGTGCCAGCAGCGTAGGGGACGCCCCAATCCTGAACACTGAAGCTTTCTTT	CASSVGDAPILNTEAFF
TRBJ2-7	-	-	TRBV7-2	17	TGTGCCAGCAGCTCTTCAGGCGGATCGTTGGGTTCCTACGAGCAGTACTTC	CASSSSGGSLGSYEQYF
TRBJ1-5	few	-	TRBV30	12	TGTGCCTGGAGTGATAGCAATCAGCCCCAGCATTTT	CAWSDSNQPQHF
TRBJ2-3	-	TRBD1	TRBV10-3	13	TGTGCCAGCGGCAGGGGGCGCACAGATACGCAGTATTTT	CASGRGRTDTQYF
TRBJ2-5	-	TRBD2	TRBV9	15	TGTGCCAGCAGCACTAGCGGGGGGGCCTTGGAGACCCAGTACTTC	CASSTSGGALETQYF
TRBJ1-2	-	TRBD1	TRBV5-5	15	TGTGCCAGCAGCTTACAGGGGGCAGGGCGGAGCGGCTACACCTTC	CASSLQGAGRSGYTF
TRBJ2-6	-	-	TRBV7-8	14	TGTGCCCAACAAGGCGGCTCTGGGGCCAACGTCCTGACTTTC	CAQQGGSGANVLTF
TRBJ2-5	-	TRBD1	TRBV11-2	17	TGTGCCAGCAGCTTGGGACAGGGAGGACGAAGCCAAGAGACCCAGTACTTC	CASSLGQGGRSQETQYF
TRBJ1-2	-	-	TRBV9	15	TGTGCCAGCAGCGTAGTAGGGAGCACTAACTATGGCTACACCTTC	CASSVVGSTNYGYTF
TRBJ1-2	few	-	TRBV19	13	TGTGCCAGTAGCCTACAGGGAGGTGGTGGCTACACCTTC	CASSLQGGGGYTF
TRBJ2-5	-	TRBD2	TRBV5-1	15	TGCGCCAGCAGCACCGGGACTAGTTACCAAGAGACCCAGTACTTC	CASSTGTSYQETQYF
TRBJ1-3	-	-	TRBV5-6	13	TGTGCCAGCCACCCTCGGAGGGGAAACACCATATATTTT	CASHPRRGNTIYF
TRBJ1-2	-	TRBD1	TRBV10-2	14	TGCGCCAGCAGTGAGTCGACAGGGGCGTCCGGCTACACCTTC	CASSESTGASGYTF
TRBJ2-3	once	-	TRBV13	16	TGTGCCAGCAGCTTAGTAAGCAGGGCTCGCACAGATACGCAGTATTTT	CASSLVSRARTDTQYF
TRBJ2-3	-	-	TRBV19	12	TGTGCCAGTAGTATGGTGTGGGATACGCAGTATTTT	CASSMVWDTQYF
TRBJ1-5	few	TRBD1	TRBV11-2	15	TGTGCCAGCAGCTCACTACAGGGGACCAATCAGCCCCAGCATTTT	CASSSLQGTNQPQHF
TRBJ1-3	-	-	TRBV18	16	TGTGCCAGCTCACCAAAGTCGGCTCGCTCTGGAAACACCATATATTTT	CASSPKSARSGNTIYF
TRBJ1-4	few	-	TRBV6-1	13	TGTGCCAGCCATCAGGGTAAGTGGGAAAAACTGTTTTTT	CASHQGKWEKLFF
TRBJ1-3	-	TRBD1	TRBV19	16	TGTGCCAGTACTCAGGGGGCTGGGAGCTCTGGAAACACCATATATTTT	CASTQGAGSSGNTIYF
TRBJ2-3	once	TRBD2	TRBV2	15	TGTGCCAGCAACCGGACTAGCGGGGGCACAGATACGCAGTATTTT	CASNRTSGGTDTQYF
TRBJ1-1	-	-	TRBV7-8	14	TGTGCCAGCAGCTTAGTGATGGGTGGGCTTAAAGCTTTCTTT	CASSLVMGGLKAFF
TRBJ2-2	-	TRBD2	TRBV2	19	TGTGCCAGCAGCCCGATGGGACTAGCGGGGGACCCGGACACCGGGGAGCTGTTTTTT	CASSPMGLAGDPDTGELFF